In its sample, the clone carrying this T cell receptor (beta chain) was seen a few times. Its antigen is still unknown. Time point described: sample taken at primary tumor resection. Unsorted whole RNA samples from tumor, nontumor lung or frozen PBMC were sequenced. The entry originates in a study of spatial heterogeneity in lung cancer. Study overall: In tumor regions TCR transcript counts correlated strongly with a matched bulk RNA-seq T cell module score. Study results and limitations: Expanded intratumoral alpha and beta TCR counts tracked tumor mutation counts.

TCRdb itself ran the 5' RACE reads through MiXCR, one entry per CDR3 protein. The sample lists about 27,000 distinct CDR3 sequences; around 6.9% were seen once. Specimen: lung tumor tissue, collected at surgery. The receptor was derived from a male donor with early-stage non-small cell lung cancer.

The DNA of the CDR3 is TGTGCCAGCAGCTTCACAGTGAACACTGAAGCTTTCTTT. Translation gives CASSFTVNTEAFF. The chain joins TRBV7-2 to TRBJ1-1, with D unclear. CDR3 length equals 13 residues. Germline V gene data show CDR1 as SGHTA and CDR2 as FQGNSA. Trimming took off 3 bases at V and 0 bases at J, with 5 bases between the two ends.